Sequencing of this T cell receptor (beta chain) was carried out in a study of blood T cell repertoires in COVID-19 (dated by TCRdb to the early 2020s). In terms of the full investigation: Collaborator samples came from the United States, Italy and Spain and covered acute and convalescent phases of COVID-19. Samples were obtained from the ongoing ImmuneRACE study (first 160 participants) and from about 1,300 subjects provided by 6 global collaborators. The material from the prospective study consisted of cDNA or gDNA derived from T cells, B-cell-depleted T cells, or PBMCs. The dataset comprised deeply sampled blood TCRbeta repertoires from subjects exposed to, actively infected with, or recovered from COVID-19. A de-identified subject ID, COVID-19 status, age in years and sex were almost always included in the sample metadata. A freely available public database, intended as a resource for researchers studying the immune response to SARS-CoV-2, is where the repertoires were released. Where available, HLA class I and class II types were obtained from metadata supplied by the sample provider rather than from assay-based typing.

TCRbeta CDR3 regions were amplified from genomic DNA by means of the immunoSEQ Assay, a bias-controlled multiplex PCR. Processing in the source paper ran as follows. Nucleated cell counts per sample were estimated from amplification of reference gene primers within the assay. Sequence reads were collapsed and filtered to measure the absolute abundance of every unique TCRbeta CDR3 rearrangement. For each sample, productive Simpson clonality was calculated as the square root of Simpson's diversity index across productive rearrangements. This is the immuneACCESS table as TCRdb keeps it, with only in-frame sequences that have V and J called. A part of the clones is gone; compared with another copy, unresolved V genes explain less than half, and the rest is unexplained. The V and J calls and clone size come from that table; D and trimming were worked out from the DNA. Within this sample are roughly 500,000 clones, with roughly 89% of them counted one time only. Together, the top ten hold roughly 0.92% of the sample.

General findings and caveats noted by the study authors: The amount of clinical and demographic metadata varied by source and participant and was provided uncurated.

Trimming costs V 0 bases and J 4 bases, and their ends lie 11 bases apart. Taken from cysteine to phenylalanine, the CDR3 has 15 residues. This entry keeps only the CDR3 DNA: 45 bases, framed from base 1. From the germline V gene (reference sequence), CDR1 is SGHNT and CDR2 is YYREEE. One collaborating source in Seattle enrolled patients while the patients were actively infected and followed the patients over time throughout the course of disease. Each collaborating institution followed its own protocols to collect whole blood in K2EDTA tubes. For TCRbeta analysis, collaborators shipped samples in one of three forms: frozen whole blood, isolated PBMCs, or DNA extracted from either of those sample types. As to this clone: What this receptor recognizes is not known. Base qualities are not provided; no much larger clone lies one nucleotide away.

Sequenced input: peripheral blood. The receptor's source is a man younger than 30 with COVID-19, enrolled during active disease. The sequence joins TRBV5-4 to TRBJ1-3; the D segment cannot be called with confidence. The CDR3 region: CASSLDNGEGNTIYF. In nucleotides, the sequence is TGTGCCAGCAGCTTGGACAACGGGGAGGGAAACACCATATATTTT.